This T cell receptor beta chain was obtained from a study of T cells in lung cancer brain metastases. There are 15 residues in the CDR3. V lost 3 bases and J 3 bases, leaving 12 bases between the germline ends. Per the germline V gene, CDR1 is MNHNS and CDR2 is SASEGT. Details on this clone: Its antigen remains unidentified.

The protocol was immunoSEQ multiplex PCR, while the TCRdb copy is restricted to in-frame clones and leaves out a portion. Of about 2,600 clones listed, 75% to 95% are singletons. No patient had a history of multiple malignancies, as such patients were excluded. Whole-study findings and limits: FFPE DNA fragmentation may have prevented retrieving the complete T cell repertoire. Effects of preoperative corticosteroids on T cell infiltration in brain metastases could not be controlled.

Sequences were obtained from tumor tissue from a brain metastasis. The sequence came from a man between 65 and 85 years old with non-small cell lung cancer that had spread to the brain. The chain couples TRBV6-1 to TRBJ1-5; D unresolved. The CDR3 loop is CASSDGRPVNQPQHF. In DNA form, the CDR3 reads TGTGCCAGCAGTGACGGCAGGCCGGTCAATCAGCCCCAGCATTTT.